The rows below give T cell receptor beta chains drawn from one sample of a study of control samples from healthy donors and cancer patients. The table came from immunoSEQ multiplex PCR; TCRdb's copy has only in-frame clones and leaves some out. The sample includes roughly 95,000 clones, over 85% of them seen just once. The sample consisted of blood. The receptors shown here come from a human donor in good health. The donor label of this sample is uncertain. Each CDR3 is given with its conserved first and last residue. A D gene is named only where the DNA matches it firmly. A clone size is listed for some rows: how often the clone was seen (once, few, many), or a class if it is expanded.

CASSASTDTQYF,TGTGCCAGCAGCGCCAGCACAGATACGCAGTATTTT,.,.,TRBV9,TRBJ2-3
CASSLEGSQPQHF,TGCGCCAGCAGCTTGGAAGGGAGTCAGCCCCAGCATTTT,.,.,TRBV5-1,TRBJ1-5
CASSQEIVATQYF,TGCGCCAGCAGCCAAGAAATCGTTGCGACCCAGTACTTC,.,.,TRBV4-3,TRBJ2-5
CASSILGNQSQHF,TGTGCCAGTAGTATTCTAGGGAATCAGTCCCAGCATTTT,.,.,TRBV19,TRBJ1-5
CASSQPITYDVNYGYTF,TGCGCCAGCAGCCAACCAATCACTTATGACGTGAACTATGGCTACACCTTC,.,.,TRBV4-1,TRBJ1-2
CASSRGLQGEQYF,TGTGCCAGCAGCCGGGGACTTCAGGGGGAGCAGTACTTC,.,.,TRBV4-2,TRBJ2-7
CASRSQMNTEAFF,TGTGCCAGCAGAAGTCAGATGAACACTGAAGCTTTCTTT,once,.,TRBV2,TRBJ1-1
CASTGGQGYTF,TGTGCCAGTACAGGGGGACAAGGCTACACCTTC,.,TRBD1,TRBV25-1,TRBJ1-2
CASSRGGASTGELFF,TGTGCCAGCAGCCGCGGGGGGGCGAGCACCGGGGAGCTGTTTTTT,few,TRBD2,TRBV6-2/TRBV6-3,TRBJ2-2
CAISATSGVKDTQYF,TGTGCCATCAGTGCGACTAGCGGGGTAAAGGATACGCAGTATTTT,.,TRBD2,TRBV10-3,TRBJ2-3
CASSPYRVREQYF,TGTGCCAGCAGTCCGTACAGGGTAAGAGAGCAGTACTTC,.,.,TRBV6-5,TRBJ2-7
CASSDYSRQGNTGELFF,TGTGCCAGCAGTGATTATTCCCGACAGGGTAACACCGGGGAGCTGTTTTTT,.,TRBD1,TRBV25-1,TRBJ2-2
CASRKGANYGYTF,TGTGCCAGTCGGAAGGGAGCTAACTATGGCTACACCTTC,.,.,TRBV19,TRBJ1-2
CASTGPLGYTF,TGTGCCAGCACAGGCCCATTGGGCTACACCTTC,once,.,TRBV6-5,TRBJ1-2
CASSLGHNEQYF,TGTGCCAGCAGTTTGGGACACAACGAGCAGTACTTC,.,.,TRBV12-3/TRBV12-4,TRBJ2-7
CASSEGIPGTEAFF,TGTGCCAGCAGTGAGGGGATTCCGGGCACTGAAGCTTTCTTT,.,.,TRBV25-1,TRBJ1-1
CASSLYRVGRTNTGELFF,TGTGCCAGCAGTTTATATAGGGTTGGCAGAACGAACACCGGGGAGCTGTTTTTT,.,.,TRBV27,TRBJ2-2
CASSLTATNEKLFF,TGTGCCAGCAGCCTGACAGCAACTAATGAAAAACTGTTTTTT,once,.,TRBV2,TRBJ1-4
CASNTRVIHNEQFF,TGTGCCAGTAACACCAGGGTAATCCACAATGAGCAGTTCTTC,.,.,TRBV19,TRBJ2-1
CASSHRLAGGPRTDTQYF,TGTGCCAGCAGCCACAGACTAGCGGGGGGCCCTCGCACAGATACGCAGTATTTT,.,TRBD2,TRBV3-1/TRBV3-2,TRBJ2-3
CASSGNPYYEQYF,TGCGCCAGCAGCGGTAATCCTTACTACGAGCAGTACTTC,.,.,TRBV5-1,TRBJ2-7
CSASSGREETQYF,TGCAGTGCTAGTAGCGGACGGGAGGAGACCCAGTACTTC,.,.,TRBV20-1,TRBJ2-5
CASSQDRAGRSYNEQFF,TGTGCCAGCAGCCAAGATAGGGCGGGGCGGTCCTACAATGAGCAGTTCTTC,.,.,TRBV4-2,TRBJ2-1
CASSLIVGDGHTF,TGTGCCAGCAGTTTAATCGTGGGGGATGGCCACACCTTC,.,.,TRBV12-3/TRBV12-4,TRBJ1-2
CASSIEGRNQPQHF,TGTGCCAGTAGTATAGAGGGCAGGAATCAGCCCCAGCATTTT,.,.,TRBV19,TRBJ1-5
CATSDFRGKNTGELFF,TGTGCCACCAGTGATTTCCGGGGAAAGAACACCGGGGAGCTGTTTTTT,.,.,TRBV24-1,TRBJ2-2
CASSSMDSMNTEAFF,TGTGCCAGCAGCTCCATGGACAGCATGAACACTGAAGCTTTCTTT,.,.,TRBV7-9,TRBJ1-1
CSAAGQGAGQETQYF,TGCAGCGCCGCGGGGCAGGGGGCAGGCCAAGAGACCCAGTACTTC,.,TRBD1,TRBV29-1,TRBJ2-5
CASSSAARQETQYF,TGTGCCAGCAGTTCGGCGGCCAGGCAAGAGACCCAGTACTTC,.,.,TRBV6-6,TRBJ2-5
CATRFQGTDTQYF,TGTGCCACCAGGTTTCAGGGCACAGATACGCAGTATTTT,.,.,TRBV15,TRBJ2-3
CATSRDLGLRVISYNEQFF,TGTGCCACCAGCAGAGACCTTGGCCTCCGGGTAATCTCCTACAATGAGCAGTTCTTC,.,.,TRBV15,TRBJ2-1
CAWGPGGMAGDTQYF,TGTGCCTGGGGCCCCGGGGGTATGGCGGGAGATACGCAGTATTTT,.,.,TRBV30,TRBJ2-3